Below, 16 T cell receptor beta chains from the same sample are listed, as sequenced in a study of T-cell reconstitution after alpha-beta-depleted transplantation in children. Unique molecular identifiers were incorporated during preparation of the TCRbeta library. MiXCR, applied by TCRdb to the PCR reads, yields one record per CDR3 protein. The sample shows about 610,000 distinct CDR3 sequences, roughly a tenth of them seen only once. Sequencing used PBMCs from the stem cell graft donor, obtained from the stem cell graft. The source is a human donor who donated a stem cell graft to a child with acute myeloid leukemia.

In its sample, this clonotype was seen many times. The chain uses TRBV5-1 and TRBJ2-1; TRBD2 might be the D (5 bases). Germline V lookup: CDR1 SGHRS, CDR2 YFSETQ. CDR3 length: 15 residues. V lost 5 bases and J 0 bases, leaving 12 bases between the germline ends. CDR3 in DNA: TGCGCCAGCAGTGAAGACTATCTCTCCTACAATGAGCAGTTCTTC. Translating it yields CASSEDYLSYNEQFF.

V is TRBV12-3 or TRBV12-4 and J is TRBJ2-2; D may be TRBD1 (6 bases). V lost 3 bases and J 3 bases, leaving 14 bases between the germline ends. The CDR3 contains 16 residues. The CDR3 loop is CASSFRGSGDTGELFF. The CDR3 coding sequence is TGTGCCAGCAGTTTCAGGGGAAGTGGAGACACCGGGGAGCTGTTTTTT.

There are many counts of this clonotype. The genes are TRBV29-1 and TRBJ2-2; perhaps D is TRBD1 or TRBD2 (5 bases each). The germline V gene encodes CDR1 SQVTM and CDR2 ANQGSEA. V was trimmed by 5 bases and J by 4 bases, leaving 14 bases between them. The CDR3 loop spans 14 amino acids. Here the CDR3 reads CSVQPGRGTGELFF. CDR3 bases: TGCAGCGTTCAACCGGGACGCGGCACCGGGGAGCTGTTTTTT.

Comments on this clonotype: This may arise from a read error, as a much more abundant clone is one base away. The rearrangement links TRBV28 to TRBJ2-7; 11 positions agree with TRBD2. CDR3 size: 16 residues. Per germline, CDR1 MDHEN and CDR2 SYDVKM. The CDR3 region has the DNA TGTGCCGGCAGTTCCCCCGGCCTAGCGGGAGGTGGCGAGCAGTACTTC. It is translated as CAGSSPGLAGGGEQYF.

The gene calls are TRBV6-5 and TRBJ2-1, with D tentatively TRBD1 (6 bases). V lost 4 bases to trimming and J lost 11 bases, with 18 bases between them. Germline lookup yields CDR1 MNHEY and CDR2 SVGAGI. This CDR3 comprises 14 residues. CDR3 sequence reads: CASSFRDISSQQFF. CDR3 DNA: TGTGCCAGCAGTTTCCGGGACATTTCAAGTCAGCAGTTCTTC.

This clonotype has at least ten counts. The chain carries TRBV7-2 and TRBJ2-7; 11 bases fit TRBD2. Germline-derived CDR1 and CDR2 are SGHTA and FQGNSA. CDR3 length: 14 amino acids. Trimming took 6 bases from V and 2 from J; bases not matched to a gene: 3. The CDR3 DNA follows: TGTGCCAGCAGTCGACTAGCGGGACCCTACGAGCAGTACTTC. Amino acids: CASSRLAGPYEQYF.

This clonotype occurred a few times. CDR3 region: CASQSGTSSYNEQFF. CDR3 in DNA: TGTGCCAGCCAGTCCGGGACTTCTTCCTACAATGAGCAGTTCTTC. The rearrangement links TRBV19 to TRBJ2-1; a weak D match, TRBD2 (6 bases). Germline V CDR1 and CDR2: LNHDA, SQIVND (reference sequence). CDR3 size: 15 residues. V lost 9 bases, J lost 1 base, and 16 bases lay in between.

This clonotype was recorded many times. The V gene is TRBV29-1, the J gene TRBJ2-5; 9 bases align to TRBD2. The CDR3 runs 13 residues. J lost 4 bases, V lost 1 base, and 1 base had no gene match. From germline, CDR1 is SQVTM and CDR2 ANQGSEA. For the CDR3, the DNA is TGCAGCGTTGAAGTTAGCGGGAGAGAGACCCAGTACTTC. Residues: CSVEVSGRETQYF.

This rearrangement joins TRBV25-1 to TRBJ2-7, with D perhaps being TRBD1 or TRBD2 (5 bases each). The CDR3 runs to 12 residues. The germline V gene encodes CDR1 MGHDK and CDR2 SYGVNS. Trimming cost V 7 bases and J 11 bases, with 18 bases left between them. DNA of the CDR3: TGTGCCAGCAAGCCGGGGCGGCTTTCAAAGTACTTC. Protein product: CASKPGRLSKYF.

This clonotype has a count of ten or more. The chain recombines TRBV12-3 or TRBV12-4 with TRBJ2-7; D might be TRBD2 (6 bases). The CDR3 length is 12 residues. Between the trimmed V and J ends, which lost 8 bases and 0 bases, there was a span of 8 bases. Written as DNA, the CDR3 is TGTGCCAGCGGTAGCGGCTCCTACGAGCAGTACTTC. Translated, it gives CASGSGSYEQYF.

The sample holds many counts of this clonotype. This chain connects TRBV20-1 to TRBJ2-5; maybe TRBD1 (5 bases). Per germline, CDR1 DFQATT and CDR2 SNEGSKA (reference sequence). The CDR3 has 12 amino acids. V was pared by 3 bases and J by 5 bases, with 10 bases between. CDR3 coding DNA: TGCAGTGCTAGGGGGCAGGGTGAGACCCAGTACTTC. It encodes CSARGQGETQYF.

The chain employs TRBV11-2 and TRBJ2-5, with 14 positions matching TRBD2. The CDR3 totals 18 residues. The V gene's germline CDR1 is SGHAT and CDR2 FQNNGV. Trimming cost V 5 bases and J 3 bases; bases outside gene matches: 11. CDR3: CASSPGRGTSGREETQYF. Here the CDR3 DNA reads TGTGCCAGCAGCCCAGGGAGAGGGACTAGCGGGAGAGAAGAGACCCAGTACTTC.

In its sample, this clonotype was seen a few times. The chain has TRBV28 and TRBJ2-5; D is perhaps TRBD1 (6 bases). Germline lookup yields CDR1 MDHEN and CDR2 SYDVKM. The CDR3 is 14 residues long. V was clipped by 4 bases and J by 4 bases, with 13 bases between them. CDR3 in DNA: TGTGCCAGCAGTTATGACAGGTCTCTAGAGACCCAGTACTTC. The encoded protein is CASSYDRSLETQYF.

This clonotype was seen a handful of times. V gene TRBV2 combines with J gene TRBJ2-1; no reliable D call. Germline CDR1 reads SNHLY; CDR2 reads FYNNEI. V lost 2 bases and J lost 8, with 13 bases in between. The CDR3 consists of 14 residues. This CDR3 reads CASSENPRPDEQFF. In nucleotides, the CDR3 is TGTGCCAGCAGTGAAAACCCTAGGCCGGATGAGCAGTTCTTC.

The rearrangement links TRBV12-3 or TRBV12-4 to TRBJ1-1; weak D call: TRBD1 (5 bases). The CDR3 length is 15 residues. V lost 5 bases, J lost 1 base, and 14 bases lay in between. In DNA, the CDR3 is TGTGCCAGCAGTCCACGGGACTTCAGGAACACTGAAGCTTTCTTT. This translates into CASSPRDFRNTEAFF.

This clonotype was counted at least ten times. This sequence joins TRBV29-1 and TRBJ1-2, with D possibly being TRBD1 (5 bases). V lost 5 bases and J 4 bases, leaving 14 bases between the germline ends. The CDR3 consists of 13 residues. The germline V gene has CDR1 SQVTM and CDR2 ANQGSEA. This CDR3 reads CSVRAGRGYGYTF. The CDR3 DNA is TGCAGCGTTCGGGCAGGGCGCGGCTATGGCTACACCTTC.